The 27 T cell receptor beta chains given below trace back to one sample, sequenced in a study of vaccination and CD4 T cells after COVID-19. An Oncomine TCR Beta short-read assay was used to sequence the DNA from cultured CD4+ T cells. TCRdb re-derived calls from the PCR reads in MiXCR, one entry per CDR3 protein. The sample lists more than 9,000 distinct CDR3 sequences; approximately 28% were seen once. The treatment: roughly ten-day PBMC culture with coronavirus spike peptide pools or control peptides (ViraFEST assay). Which antigens these TCRs recognize remains unknown. Sequencing input: cultured CD4+ T cells from blood. Source of these receptors: a human donor with COVID-19.

This chain joins TRBV5-1 and TRBJ2-5; 10 bases align to TRBD2. The ends lost 5 bases at V and 3 bases at J; junction bases unmatched: 4. Per the germline V gene, CDR1 is SGHRS and CDR2 is YFSETQ. CDR3 length: 14 residues. The DNA for the CDR3 is TGCGCCAGCAGGCTAGCGGGGGACGAAGAGACCCAGTACTTC. This translates into CASRLAGDEETQYF. The entire variable domain, with the rest obtained from reference TRBV5-1 and TRBJ2-5, is as follows: KAGVTQTPRYLIKTRGQQVTLSCSPISGHRSVSWYQQTPGQGLQFLFEYFSETQRNKGNFPGRFSGRQFSNSRSEMNVSTLELGDSALYLCASRLAGDEETQYFGPGTRLLVL.

The rearrangement uses TRBV20-1 and TRBJ1-5, with TRBD1 matching 9 bases. After removal of 3 bases from V and 1 base from J, the junction contained 7 bases not matched to a gene. Germline V gene data show CDR1 as DFQATT and CDR2 as SNEGSKA (reference sequence). The CDR3 length is 16 residues. Here the CDR3 reads CSARNRGRGSNQPQHF. Written as DNA, the CDR3 is TGCAGTGCTAGGAACAGGGGGCGTGGGAGCAATCAGCCCCAGCATTTT.

The rearrangement joins TRBV21-1 to TRBJ2-1; the table's D call of TRBD1 was not tested on the DNA. TRBV21-1 is given as a pseudogene. The CDR3 extends over 11 amino acids. CDR3 sequence (DNA): TGTGCCACCCCTCGGGGGGTATGTCGGTTCTTC. Amino acids: CATPRGVCRFF.

The chain is built from TRBV12-3 or TRBV12-4 and TRBJ1-2; D possibly corresponds to TRBD1 (6 bases). Trimming shortened V by 3 bases and J by 12 bases, and 11 bases separated the two germline ends. The CDR3 loop spans 11 amino acids. This CDR3 is CASSFPGEHTF. CDR3 bases: TGTGCCAGCAGTTTCCCAGGGGAACACACCTTC.

In this sample, this clonotype turned up a few times. The chain couples TRBV10-3 to TRBJ1-2; possibly TRBD1 for D (5 bases). Deletions cut 2 bases from V and 4 bases from J, with 14 bases between. The CDR3 has 15 amino acids. CDR1 is ENHRY, CDR2 SYGVKD, per germline. CDR3 protein: CAISEPTNQGYGYTF. The CDR3 coding sequence is TGTGCCATCAGTGAGCCAACAAACCAGGGCTATGGCTACACCTTC.

This clonotype was recorded a few times. This chain links TRBV24-1 with TRBJ1-4; D is perhaps TRBD1 (5 bases). V lost 0 bases to trimming and J lost 0 bases, with 16 bases between them. Germline values: CDR1 KGHDR, CDR2 SFDVKD. This CDR3 spans 19 amino acids. CDR3 amino acids: CATSDLRPTDSATNEKLFF. Here the CDR3 DNA reads TGTGCCACCAGTGATTTGCGACCGACCGACAGCGCAACTAATGAAAAACTGTTTTTT.

Only a few counts were recorded for this clonotype. V usage is TRBV20-1 and J usage is TRBJ2-5; D possibly corresponds to TRBD2 (5 bases). This CDR3 contains 11 residues. The V and J ends lost 3 bases and 5 bases respectively, with 7 bases between them. The germline V gene has CDR1 DFQATT and CDR2 SNEGSKA (reference sequence). CDR3 protein: CSASGVETQYF. CDR3 in DNA: TGCAGTGCTAGCGGGGTCGAGACCCAGTACTTC.

The genes are TRBV9 and TRBJ1-2, with no clear D. Trimming took off 0 bases at V and 8 bases at J, with 17 bases between the two ends. This CDR3 has 15 amino acids. The germline CDR1 and CDR2 sequences are SGDLS and YYNGEE. CDR3 sequence reads: CASSVGGGFVGGYTF. Here the CDR3 DNA reads TGTGCCAGCAGCGTAGGTGGAGGGTTTGTGGGGGGCTACACCTTC.

This clonotype has just a few counts. The chain joins TRBV6-1 to TRBJ1-5; D may be TRBD1 (5 bases). The CDR3 runs to 17 residues. CDR1 is MNHNS and CDR2 is SASEGT in the germline V gene. The V and J ends lost 8 bases and 0 bases respectively, with 20 bases between them. In DNA form, the CDR3 reads TGTGCCAGCCCGCCGAATGGGGCCAGATATAGCAATCAGCCCCAGCATTTT. Protein product: CASPPNGARYSNQPQHF.

In this sample, this clonotype turned up a few times. The chain uses TRBV6-5 and TRBJ2-5; D is uncertain. Germline V gene sequence: CDR1 MNHEY, CDR2 SVGAGI. V was pared by 2 bases and J by 7 bases, with 17 bases between. There are 15 residues in the CDR3. The CDR3 DNA reads as TGTGCCAGCAGTTACCCGGGTGGAAGGCTAGGGACCCAGTACTTC. Protein: CASSYPGGRLGTQYF.

By proportion, this clonotype is medium-sized. One end of the junction varies from germline; a read error may be responsible. V is TRBV15 and J is TRBJ1-2; D possibly corresponds to TRBD1 (5 bases). The length of the CDR3 is 16 residues. Germline CDR1 and CDR2: LNHNV and YYDKDF (reference sequence). CDR3 region: CATSREGRGANYGYTF. The CDR3 bases are TGTGCCACCAGCCGAGAGGGAAGGGGAGCTAACTATGGCTACACCTTC.

This clonotype was counted between two and nine times. The gene calls are TRBV6-1 and TRBJ1-4; perhaps TRBD1 as D (6 bases). The CDR3 is 13 amino acids. Trimming left V 11 bases short and J 8 bases short, with 18 bases between. Per germline, CDR1 MNHNS and CDR2 SASEGT. CDR3 nucleotide sequence: TGTGCCTCCGGGGGCGGTCCCTTGGAAAAACTGTTTTTT. It translates to CASGGGPLEKLFF.

V gene TRBV6-2 or TRBV6-3 combines with J gene TRBJ2-7; unclear D gene. Between the trimmed V and J ends, which lost 7 bases and 0 bases, there was a span of 10 bases. The CDR3 runs 13 residues. The germline V gene has CDR1 MNHEY and CDR2 SVGEGT. The CDR3, as DNA: TGTGCCAGCATTACGGGCAACTCCTACGAGCAGTACTTC. This gives the protein CASITGNSYEQYF.

The chain employs TRBV20-1 and TRBJ2-7, with TRBD1 matching 10 bases. The CDR3 is 16 amino acids. Germline V gives CDR1 DFQATT, CDR2 SNEGSKA (reference sequence). V dropped 6 bases and J dropped 1; count of bases not matched to a gene: 12. The CDR3 loop reads CSATGGGDRGSYEQYF. For the CDR3, the DNA is TGCAGTGCGACCGGGGGTGGGGACAGGGGTTCCTACGAGCAGTACTTC.

Notes on this clonotype: The junction shows a germline mismatch at one end, possibly a read error. The chain carries TRBV11-2 and TRBJ1-1; D is ambiguous. The CDR3 spans 13 residues. The germline V gene has CDR1 SGHAT and CDR2 FQNNGV. CDR3 DNA: TGTACCAGCAGCTTATCGGGTTACACTGAAGCTTTCTTT. This translates into CTSSLSGYTEAFF.

The chain is built from TRBV28 and TRBJ2-2, with TRBD1 matching 7 bases. This CDR3 is built from 15 residues. Trimming removed 4 bases from V and 4 bases from J; junction bases left unmatched: 6. Germline CDR1 and CDR2: MDHEN and SYDVKM. The CDR3 sequence is CASSSGGRITGELFF. The CDR3 DNA sequence: TGTGCCAGCAGTTCAGGGGGTAGGATCACCGGGGAGCTGTTTTTT. Complete variable domain (other parts from reference TRBV28 and TRBJ2-2): DVKVTQSSRYLVKRTGEKVFLECVQDMDHENMFWYRQDPGLGLRLIYFSYDVKMKEKGDIPEGYSVSREKKERFSLILESASTNQTSMYLCASSSGGRITGELFFGEGSRLTVL.

The V gene is TRBV20-1, the J gene TRBJ2-7; 7 bases are shared with TRBD2. There are 11 residues in the CDR3. Germline CDR1 is DFQATT and CDR2 is SNEGSKA (reference sequence). J gave up 10 bases and V 6 bases, and 9 bases lay outside the gene matches. Here the CDR3 DNA reads TGCAGTGCCCAGCGGGGAGAAAAACAGTACTTC. Translation gives CSAQRGEKQYF.

This clonotype is classed as medium-sized (0.01 to 0.1%). The chain recombines TRBV10-3 with TRBJ2-3, with TRBD2 identical over 8 bases. The germline V gene has CDR1 ENHRY and CDR2 SYGVKD. This CDR3 is 16 amino acids long. V was pared by 6 bases and J by 3 bases, with 11 bases of the junction left unmatched. The CDR3 sequence is CAIREVSGGITDTQYF. The CDR3 DNA reads TGTGCCATCAGGGAAGTCAGCGGGGGTATAACAGATACGCAGTATTTT.

The V call is TRBV2, the J call TRBJ2-5; no reliable D call. The CDR3 has 15 residues. The germline CDR1 and CDR2 sequences are SNHLY and FYNNEI. V gave up 2 bases and J gave up 5 bases, with 15 bases separating them. CDR3 sequence (DNA): TGTGCCAGCAGTGAAAACCTCCCGGGCGAGGAGACCCAGTACTTC. It is translated as CASSENLPGEETQYF.

J is TRBJ2-1 and V is TRBV6-1; 8 bases map to TRBD2. CDR3 length: 17 amino acids. V dropped 6 bases and J dropped 2; count of bases not matched to a gene: 12. CDR1 and CDR2 from the germline V gene are MNHNS and SASEGT. CDR3 protein: CASRPHNSGAPYNEQFF. In nucleotides, the CDR3 is TGTGCCAGCAGACCCCACAATAGCGGGGCACCCTACAATGAGCAGTTCTTC.

The chain uses TRBV19 and TRBJ2-5; D unclear. This CDR3 contains 13 residues. V lost 4 bases and J lost 5, with 11 bases in between. Germline lookup yields CDR1 LNHDA and CDR2 SQIVND (reference sequence). The CDR3 protein is CASSTPPRETQYF. The CDR3, as DNA: TGTGCCAGTAGTACCCCACCGAGGGAGACCCAGTACTTC.

This clonotype is medium-sized (0.01 to 0.1%) within its sample. The chain is built from TRBV28 and TRBJ2-2, with a tentative D call TRBD1 (5 bases). This CDR3 is 13 amino acids long. V lost 8 bases and J 3 bases, leaving 10 bases between the germline ends. Germline loops: CDR1 MDHEN, CDR2 SYDVKM. CDR3: CASVLGDTGELFF. The DNA for the CDR3 is TGTGCCAGCGTCCTAGGGGACACCGGGGAGCTGTTTTTT.

The chain links TRBV19 to TRBJ2-1; TRBD1 matches 9 bases. CDR1 and CDR2 from the germline V gene are LNHDA and SQIVND (reference sequence). CDR3 length equals 14 residues. Trimming took 9 bases from V and 4 from J; bases not matched to a gene: 7. The CDR3 here is CASYGTGTYNEQFF. The CDR3 DNA sequence: TGTGCCAGCTACGGGACAGGGACTTACAATGAGCAGTTCTTC.

Within the sample, this clonotype is large (0.1 to 1%). The chain is built from TRBV20-1 and TRBJ2-5, with D possibly called TRBD1 or TRBD2 (6 bases each). The CDR3 is 16 amino acids. CDR1 and CDR2 (germline): DFQATT, SNEGSKA (reference sequence). With 6 bases removed from V and 4 bases from J, the gap between germline ends came to 24 bases. In DNA form, the CDR3 reads TGCAGTGCCAGTCGTGTCGGGGGCTTTTCGGGAGAGACCCAGTACTTC. Encoded protein: CSASRVGGFSGETQYF.

This clonotype has only one observation. The germline gene is not matched at one end of the junction; a read error may be the cause. This chain uses TRBV7-2 with TRBJ2-3, with 11 positions matching TRBD1. Looked up from germline, CDR1 is SGHTA and CDR2 is FQGNSA. CDR3 size: 14 residues. This CDR3 reads CASSRDRGADTQYF. CDR3 nucleotide sequence: TGTGCCAGCAGCCGGGACAGGGGGGCAGATACGCAATATTTT.

This sequence joins TRBV5-1 and TRBJ1-1, with 11 bases that match TRBD1. There are 16 residues in the CDR3. V gave up 0 bases and J gave up 4 bases; unmatched junction bases: 5. CDR1 SGHRS and CDR2 YFSETQ come from the germline V gene. As DNA, the CDR3 is TGCGCCAGCAGCTTGGCCGGACAGGGGGCTGGCACTGAAGCTTTCTTT. Translated: CASSLAGQGAGTEAFF.

This clonotype was picked up a small number of times. This sequence joins TRBV12-3 or TRBV12-4 and TRBJ1-2; a possible D gene is TRBD1 (5 bases). The CDR3 runs 13 residues. With 3 bases removed from V and 5 bases from J, the gap between germline ends came to 10 bases. This CDR3 is CASSFVREYGYTF. The CDR3 DNA follows: TGTGCCAGCAGTTTCGTCAGGGAGTATGGCTACACCTTC.